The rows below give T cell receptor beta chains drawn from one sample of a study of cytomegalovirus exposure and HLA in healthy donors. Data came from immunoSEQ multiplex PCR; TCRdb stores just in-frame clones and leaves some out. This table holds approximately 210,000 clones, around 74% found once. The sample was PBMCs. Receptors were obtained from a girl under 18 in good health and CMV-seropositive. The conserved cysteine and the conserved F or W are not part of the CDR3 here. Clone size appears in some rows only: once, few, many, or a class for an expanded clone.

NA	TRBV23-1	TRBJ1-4	ASSHRSGQGWLGNEKLF
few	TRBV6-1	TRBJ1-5	ATIRGPDNQPQH
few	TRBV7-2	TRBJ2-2	ASSLGTGWTGELF
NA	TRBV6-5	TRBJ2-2	ASSLWQNTGELF
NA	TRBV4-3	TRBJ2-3	ASSQEVGLAGAGSSADTQY
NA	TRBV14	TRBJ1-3	ASSQRTVLSSGNTIY
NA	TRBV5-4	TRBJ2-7	ASSPRYRDEQY
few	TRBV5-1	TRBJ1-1	ASSLERDGTEAF
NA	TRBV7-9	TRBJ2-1	ASTGTSVYNEQF
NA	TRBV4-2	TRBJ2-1	ASSGVTNEQF
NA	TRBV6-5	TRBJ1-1	ASSPSGVTEAF
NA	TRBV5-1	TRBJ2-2	ASSLRLAGGTGELF
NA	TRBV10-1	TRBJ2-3	ASSPGRLAGVDTQY
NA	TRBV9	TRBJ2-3	ASSVGGRSTDTQY
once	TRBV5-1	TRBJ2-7	ASSSGHSYEQY
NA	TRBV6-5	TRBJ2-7	ASSYSIQGSYEQY
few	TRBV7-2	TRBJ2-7	ASSPGQGAYEQY
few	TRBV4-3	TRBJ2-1	ASSQEVGEQF
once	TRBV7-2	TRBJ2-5	ASSAGLWETQY
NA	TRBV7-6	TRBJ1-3	ASSFGQSGNTIY
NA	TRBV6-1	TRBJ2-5	ASSEQERETQY
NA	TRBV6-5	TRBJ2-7	ASSYSSSGGYEQY
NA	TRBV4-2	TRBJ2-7	ASSQESDYLSYEQY
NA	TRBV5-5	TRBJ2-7	ASSRPRTGYYEQY
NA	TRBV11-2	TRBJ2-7	ASSFASGDPYEQY
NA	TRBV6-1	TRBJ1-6	ASSDPDRRPNSPLH
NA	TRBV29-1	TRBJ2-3	SVVVYTQY
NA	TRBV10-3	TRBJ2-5	AISELTTPELAGYQETQY
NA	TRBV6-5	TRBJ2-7	ATSSSYEQY
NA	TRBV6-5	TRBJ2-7	ASRPHGTGSYEQY
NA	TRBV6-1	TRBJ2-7	ASSEGARGHHEQY
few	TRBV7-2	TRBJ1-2	ASSDYIGQGKDGYT
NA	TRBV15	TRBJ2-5	ATSRGFTGEETQY
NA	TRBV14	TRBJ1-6	ASSPQIYNSPLH
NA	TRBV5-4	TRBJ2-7	ASSRGSEQY
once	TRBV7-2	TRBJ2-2	ATPPRGGNTGELF
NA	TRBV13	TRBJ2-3	ASSPSDRRERTDTQY
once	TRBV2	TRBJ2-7	ASSESGLSYEQY
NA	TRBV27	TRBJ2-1	ASSLWGGWVEQF
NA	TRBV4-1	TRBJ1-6	ASRRQGNSPLH
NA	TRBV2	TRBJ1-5	ASSEAQFEPQH
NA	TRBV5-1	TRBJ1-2	ASRSETGNYGYT
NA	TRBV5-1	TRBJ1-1	ASSLADGDTEAF
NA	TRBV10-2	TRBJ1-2	ASSGTPTNYGYT